The 5 T cell receptor beta chains below come from one sample, sequenced in a study of T cells in Graves' hyperthyroidism and ophthalmopathy. Amplification targeted TCR beta CDR3 regions from RNA transcripts. The HTBI set primed first-round TCR CDR3 RT-PCR. TCRdb called the multiplex PCR reads again in MiXCR, with one record for every CDR3 protein. The sample includes about 840,000 distinct CDR3 sequences, 38% of them seen just once. Sequences were obtained from blood. These receptors came from a man aged 18 to 35 with Graves' hyperthyroidism.

The chain recombines TRBV12-3 or TRBV12-4 with TRBJ2-7, with TRBD2 identical over 11 bases. There are 12 residues in the CDR3. V lost 6 bases, J lost 13 bases, and 8 bases stayed unmatched. CDR3 nucleotides: TGTGCCAGCAGCCCTACTAGCGGGAGCCCTTACTTC. It codes for CASSPTSGSPYF.

This clonotype showed up many times. The V call is TRBV29-1, the J call TRBJ2-5; TRBD2 aligns across 7 bases. CDR1 is SQVTM and CDR2 is ANQGSEA in the germline V gene. J gave up 5 bases and V 1 base, and 7 bases lay outside the gene matches. The CDR3 is 14 amino acids. CDR3 sequence reads: CSVEAGDGRETQYF. DNA of the CDR3: TGCAGCGTTGAAGCGGGAGACGGGAGGGAGACCCAGTACTTC.

Many counts were recorded for this clonotype. V is TRBV11-2 and J is TRBJ2-5, with D perhaps TRBD1 (6 bases). The CDR3 is 15 amino acids. V was cut by 1 base and J by 2 bases, with 11 bases left in between. CDR1 is SGHAT, CDR2 FQNNGV, per germline. This CDR3 reads CASSLGQGQQETQYF. The CDR3 DNA sequence: TGTGCCAGCAGCTTAGGCCAGGGGCAGCAAGAGACCCAGTACTTC. Full variable domain (rest looked up from reference TRBV11-2 and TRBJ2-5): EAGVAQSPRYKIIEKRQSVAFWCNPISGHATLYWYQQILGQGPKLLIQFQNNGVVDDSQLPKDRFSAERLKGVDSTLKIQPAKLEDSAVYLCASSLGQGQQETQYFGPGTRLLVL.

In regard to this clonotype: This may stem from a read error, because a much larger clone lies one nucleotide away. The chain links TRBV10-3 to TRBJ1-6; perhaps TRBD1 as D (6 bases). V was cut by 6 bases and J by 9 bases, with 9 bases left in between. In germline, CDR1 is ENHRY, CDR2 SYGVKD. This CDR3 is built from 12 residues. The DNA of the CDR3 is TGTGCCATCAGCACAGGGATTTCACCCCTCCACTTT. Translating it yields CAISTGISPLHF.

In its sample, this clonotype was seen a few times. The V gene is TRBV25-1, the J gene TRBJ1-1, with D tentatively TRBD1 (5 bases). V was trimmed by 5 bases and J by 1 base, leaving 14 bases between them. The V gene's germline CDR1 is MGHDK and CDR2 SYGVNS. This CDR3 contains 15 residues. The DNA for the CDR3 is TGTGCCAGCAGTCTCACTCGGGGGGAGAACACTGAAGCTTTCTTT. This sequence encodes CASSLTRGENTEAFF.